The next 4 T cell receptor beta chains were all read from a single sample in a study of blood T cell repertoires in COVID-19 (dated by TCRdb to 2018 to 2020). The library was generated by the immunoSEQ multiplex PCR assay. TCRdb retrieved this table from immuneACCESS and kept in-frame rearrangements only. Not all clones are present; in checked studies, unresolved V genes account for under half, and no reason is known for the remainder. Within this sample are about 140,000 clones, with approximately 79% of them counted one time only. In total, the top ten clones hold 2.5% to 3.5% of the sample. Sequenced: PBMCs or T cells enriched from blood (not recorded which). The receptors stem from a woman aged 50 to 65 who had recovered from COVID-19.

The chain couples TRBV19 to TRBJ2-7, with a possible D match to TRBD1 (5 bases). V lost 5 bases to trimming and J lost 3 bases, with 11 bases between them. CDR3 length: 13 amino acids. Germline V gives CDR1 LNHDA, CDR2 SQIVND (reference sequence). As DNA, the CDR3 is TGTGCCAGTAGTCCCCGCAGGGTCTACGAGCAGTACTTC. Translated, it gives CASSPRRVYEQYF.

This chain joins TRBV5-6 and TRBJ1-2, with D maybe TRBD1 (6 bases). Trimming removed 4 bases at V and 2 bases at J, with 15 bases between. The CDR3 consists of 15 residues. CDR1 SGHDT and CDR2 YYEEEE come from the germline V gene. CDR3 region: CASSMDRINNYGYTF. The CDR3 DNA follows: TGTGCCAGCAGCATGGACAGAATAAACAACTATGGCTACACCTTC.

As DNA, the CDR3 is TGTGCCAGCAGCTTGCGCCTAGCGGGAGCCTACAATGAGCAGTTCTTC. Translated: CASSLRLAGAYNEQFF. The chain recombines TRBV7-9 with TRBJ2-1; 10 positions match TRBD2. The CDR3 runs to 16 residues. V trimming: 3 bases; J trimming: 2 bases; junction bases outside the gene matches: 4. The germline V gene encodes CDR1 SEHNR and CDR2 FQNEAQ (reference sequence).

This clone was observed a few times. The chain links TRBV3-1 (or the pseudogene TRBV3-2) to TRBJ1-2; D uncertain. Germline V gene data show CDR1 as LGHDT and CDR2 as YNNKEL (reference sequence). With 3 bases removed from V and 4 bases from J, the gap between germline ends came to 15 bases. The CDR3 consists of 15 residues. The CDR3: CASSQTTHSPYGYTF. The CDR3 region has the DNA TGTGCCAGCAGCCAGACAACACACTCTCCCTATGGCTACACCTTC.